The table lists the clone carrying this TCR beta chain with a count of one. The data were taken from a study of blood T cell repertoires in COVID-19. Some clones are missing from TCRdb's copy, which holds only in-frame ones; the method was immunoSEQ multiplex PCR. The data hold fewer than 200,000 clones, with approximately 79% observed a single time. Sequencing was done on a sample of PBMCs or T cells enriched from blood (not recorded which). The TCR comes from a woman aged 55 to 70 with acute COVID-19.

The CDR3 DNA follows: TGTGCCAGCAGCTTAGCCGTTGAGCAGTTCTTC. Translated, it gives CASSLAVEQFF. This chain uses TRBV7-2 with TRBJ2-1; D gene unclear. Per the germline V gene, CDR1 is SGHTA and CDR2 is FQGNSA. Trimming removed 0 bases at V and 9 bases at J, with 3 bases between. CDR3 length equals 11 residues.